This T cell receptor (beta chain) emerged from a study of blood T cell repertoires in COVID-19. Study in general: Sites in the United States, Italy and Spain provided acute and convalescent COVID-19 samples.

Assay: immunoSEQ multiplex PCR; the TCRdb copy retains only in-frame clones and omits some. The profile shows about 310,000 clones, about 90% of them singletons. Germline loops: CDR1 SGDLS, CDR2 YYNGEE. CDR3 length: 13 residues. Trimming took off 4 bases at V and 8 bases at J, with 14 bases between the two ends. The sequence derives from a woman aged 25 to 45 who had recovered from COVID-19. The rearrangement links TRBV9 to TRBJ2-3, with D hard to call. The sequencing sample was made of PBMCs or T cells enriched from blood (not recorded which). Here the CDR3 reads CASSTISGGTQYF. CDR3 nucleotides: TGTGCCAGCAGCACCATTTCCGGTGGTACGCAGTATTTT.